Given below is one T cell receptor (beta chain) in context. As yet, its antigen is unknown. The data stem from a study of shared clonotypes between healthy human individuals. Study-wide points: Only blood was sampled; tissue repertoires likely differ. Naive subsets usually exceeded memory subsets in estimated richness.

Sequencing used immunoSEQ multiplex PCR; TCRdb keeps in-frame clones, though not all of them. Of 2 million to 2.5 million clones listed, around 93% were seen once; the top ten hold 0.37%. In germline, CDR1 is SSHAT, CDR2 FNYEAQ (reference sequence). CDR3 length equals 15 residues. V dropped 5 bases and J dropped 1 base, with 13 bases sitting between them. There were only Caucasian adults among the donors, and all lived in Nashville, Tennessee. The TCR sequence derives from a man between 18 and 29 years old in good health. Some clones in this sample may be carry-over from other donors' samples. This chain connects TRBV7-7 to TRBJ2-3, with D possibly TRBD2 on 6 matching bases. Sample: naive CD4+ T cells from PBMCs. Indicated subset: CD45RA+ positively selected. The CDR3 reads CASSKGGLRTDTQYF. The CDR3 coding sequence is TGTGCCAGCAGCAAGGGAGGACTTCGCACAGATACGCAGTATTTT. The complete variable domain, with remaining parts taken from reference TRBV7-7 and TRBJ2-3, reads GAGVSQSPRYKVTKRGQDVTLRCDPISSHATLYWYQQALGQGPEFLTYFNYEAQPDKSGLPSDRFSAERPEGSISTLTIQRTEQRDSAMYRCASSKGGLRTDTQYFGPGTRLTVL.